The 11 T cell receptor beta chains given below trace back to one sample, sequenced in a study of T cell responses to AZD1222 COVID-19 vaccine. The table came from immunoSEQ multiplex PCR; TCRdb's copy has only in-frame clones and leaves some out. The sample carries about 94,000 clones, 85% recorded once. The input for sequencing was peripheral blood, taken 28 days after the second AZD1222 dose. The receptors were gathered from an adult who received the AZD1222 COVID-19 vaccine.

This rearrangement joins TRBV6-5 to TRBJ1-1; TRBD1 matches 7 bases. The CDR3 sequence is 14 residues long. The germline V gene encodes CDR1 MNHEY and CDR2 SVGAGI. J was trimmed by 1 base and V by 6 bases; bases with no gene match: 5. The CDR3 DNA is TGTGCCAGCAGCAGCAGGACAGGGAACACTGAAGCTTTCTTT. Its translation: CASSSRTGNTEAFF.

V and J are TRBV7-9 and TRBJ2-2; 7 nucleotides align to TRBD2. V shed 11 bases and J 4 bases; nucleotides not matched to a gene: 10. The CDR3 is 14 amino acids. The germline V gene encodes CDR1 SEHNR and CDR2 FQNEAQ (reference sequence). The CDR3 here is CARSGIGSTGELFF. The CDR3 region has the DNA TGTGCCCGGAGCGGGATCGGTAGCACCGGGGAGCTGTTTTTT.

J is TRBJ2-5 and V is TRBV5-1; 8 positions match TRBD2. In germline, CDR1 is SGHRS, CDR2 YFSETQ. The CDR3 is 17 residues long. V was pared by 4 bases and J by 4 bases, with 15 bases of the junction left unmatched. CDR3 sequence: CASSPAPGLVGRETQYF. Written as DNA, the CDR3 is TGCGCCAGCAGCCCGGCCCCGGGACTAGTCGGCCGAGAGACCCAGTACTTC. Drawing the rest from reference TRBV5-1 and TRBJ2-5, the complete variable domain is KAGVTQTPRYLIKTRGQQVTLSCSPISGHRSVSWYQQTPGQGLQFLFEYFSETQRNKGNFPGRFSGRQFSNSRSEMNVSTLELGDSALYLCASSPAPGLVGRETQYFGPGTRLLVL.

This CDR3 is CASSPGQAYTDTQYF. The CDR3 nucleotides are TGCGCCAGCAGCCCGGGACAGGCGTACACAGATACGCAGTATTTT. The chain is built from TRBV5-1 and TRBJ2-3; 8 bases agree with TRBD1. The CDR3 has 15 amino acids. After removal of 4 bases from V and 2 bases from J, the junction contained 6 bases not matched to a gene. In germline, CDR1 is SGHRS, CDR2 YFSETQ.

This rearrangement joins TRBV7-3 to TRBJ2-5; D call uncertain. V was pared by 1 base and J by 2 bases, with 5 bases between. The CDR3 extends over 13 amino acids. Germline loops: CDR1 SGHTA, CDR2 FQGTGA. The CDR3 protein is CASSLIGQETQYF. CDR3 DNA: TGTGCCAGCAGCTTAATAGGGCAAGAGACCCAGTACTTC.

V usage is TRBV10-2 and J usage is TRBJ1-6; maybe TRBD1 (5 bases). Trimming shortened V by 7 bases and J by 3 bases, and 19 bases separated the two germline ends. CDR3 size: 17 residues. CDR1 is WSHSY and CDR2 is SAAADI in the germline V gene. The CDR3 DNA reads TGCGCCAGCACGAGACAGACAGCCAGCTTCTATAATTCACCCCTCCACTTT. Its translation: CASTRQTASFYNSPLHF.

V usage is TRBV6-5 and J usage is TRBJ1-6; 11 nucleotides agree with TRBD1. After removal of 6 bases from V and 5 bases from J, the junction contained 3 bases not matched to a gene. Germline CDR1 reads MNHEY; CDR2 reads SVGAGI. There are 15 residues in the CDR3. The CDR3, as DNA: TGTGCCAGCAGGGGGGACAGGGGGGATAATTCACCCCTCCACTTT. As protein: CASRGDRGDNSPLHF.

This chain joins TRBV10-3 and TRBJ1-1, with D unresolved. V was clipped by 3 bases and J by 6 bases, with 17 bases between them. The CDR3 extends over 15 amino acids. Per germline, CDR1 ENHRY and CDR2 SYGVKD. The CDR3 region has the DNA TGTGCCATCAGTGATTCGCGGACCTCTCTGGCTGAAGCTTTCTTT. Translating gives CAISDSRTSLAEAFF.

The rearrangement joins TRBV5-1 to TRBJ2-5; D ambiguous. Per germline, CDR1 SGHRS and CDR2 YFSETQ. This CDR3 is 16 amino acids long. The V and J ends lost 0 bases and 1 base respectively, with 13 bases between them. The CDR3 region is CASSLVRQTLQETQYF. The DNA for the CDR3 is TGCGCCAGCAGCTTGGTCCGGCAGACCCTCCAAGAGACCCAGTACTTC.

The chain joins TRBV6-2 or TRBV6-3 to TRBJ2-7; 9 bases are shared with TRBD2. Germline V lookup: CDR1 MNHEY, CDR2 SVGEGT. CDR3 length: 15 residues. The J segment lost 6 bases and the V segment lost 2 bases, leaving 8 bases of the junction unmatched. In DNA, the CDR3 is TGTGCCAGCAGTTACGCCGGGCTAGCGGGGACCGAGCAGTACTTC. Its protein product is CASSYAGLAGTEQYF.

The rearrangement joins TRBV20-1 to TRBJ1-1; D gene unclear. The V end was cut by 3 bases, the J end by 7 bases, with 15 bases between. CDR1 DFQATT and CDR2 SNEGSKA come from the germline V gene (reference sequence). The CDR3 totals 13 residues. The chain's CDR3 is CSASSGRGFEAFF. In nucleotides, the CDR3 is TGCAGTGCTAGTTCAGGCAGAGGATTTGAAGCTTTCTTT.